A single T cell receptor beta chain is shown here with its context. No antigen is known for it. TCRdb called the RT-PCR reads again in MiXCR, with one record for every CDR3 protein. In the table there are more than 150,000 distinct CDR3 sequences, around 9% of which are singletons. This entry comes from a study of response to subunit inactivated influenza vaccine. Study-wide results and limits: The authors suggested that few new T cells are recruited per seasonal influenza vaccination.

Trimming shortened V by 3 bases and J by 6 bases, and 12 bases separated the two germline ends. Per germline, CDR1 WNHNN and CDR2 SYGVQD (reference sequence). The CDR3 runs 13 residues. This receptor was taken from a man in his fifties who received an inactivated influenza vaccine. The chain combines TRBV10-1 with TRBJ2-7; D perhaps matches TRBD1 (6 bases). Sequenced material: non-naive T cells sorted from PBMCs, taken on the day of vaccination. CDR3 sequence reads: CASSDYRVGEQYF. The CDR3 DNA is TGCGCCAGCAGTGACTACAGGGTGGGCGAGCAGTACTTC.